This T cell receptor (beta chain) originates from a study of beta chain features in type 1 diabetes. Per the germline V gene, CDR1 is SQVTM and CDR2 is ANQGSEA. The CDR3 length is 15 residues. V lost 0 bases and J lost 5; bases outside the gene matches: 7. All of the isolated RNA was reverse transcribed, so expressed TCRB transcripts were sequenced. Produced via immunoSEQ multiplex PCR; TCRdb's table is partial and in-frame only. This table holds 200,000 to 250,000 clones, 55% to 70% found once. The sequence derives from a man in his thirties or forties in good health. The chain has TRBV29-1 and TRBJ2-1; 7 nucleotides agree with TRBD2. Sequenced material: naive CD4+ T cells from blood. This CDR3 reads CSVEEGGSTHNEQFF. The DNA for the CDR3 is TGCAGCGTTGAAGAAGGCGGGAGTACCCACAATGAGCAGTTCTTC.